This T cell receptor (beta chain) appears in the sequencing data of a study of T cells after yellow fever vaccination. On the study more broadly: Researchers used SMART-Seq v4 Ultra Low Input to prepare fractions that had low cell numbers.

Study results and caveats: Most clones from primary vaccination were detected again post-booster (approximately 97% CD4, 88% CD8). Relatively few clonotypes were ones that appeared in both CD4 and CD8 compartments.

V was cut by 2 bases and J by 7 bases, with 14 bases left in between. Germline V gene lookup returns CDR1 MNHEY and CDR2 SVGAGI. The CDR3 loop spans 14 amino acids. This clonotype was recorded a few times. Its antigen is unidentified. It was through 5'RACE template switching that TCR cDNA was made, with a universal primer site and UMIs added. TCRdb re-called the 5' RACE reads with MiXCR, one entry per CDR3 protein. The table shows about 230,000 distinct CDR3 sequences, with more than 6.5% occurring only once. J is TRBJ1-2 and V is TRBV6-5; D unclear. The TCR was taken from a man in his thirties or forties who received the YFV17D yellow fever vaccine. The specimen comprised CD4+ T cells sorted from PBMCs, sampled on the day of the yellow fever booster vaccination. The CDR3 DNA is TGTGCCAGCAGTTACGCCGAGGGAGGCGGTGGCTACACCTTC. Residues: CASSYAEGGGGYTF.